A selection of T cell receptor beta chains follows, all from one sample in a study of cytomegalovirus exposure and HLA in healthy donors. TCRdb's table, derived via immunoSEQ multiplex PCR, lists solely in-frame clones and lacks some. The sample consists of around 160,000 clones, around 85% of them appearing once. The sample comprised PBMCs. Every receptor here comes from a man aged 25 to 45 in good health and CMV-seropositive. CDR3s include the opening cysteine and the closing phenylalanine or tryptophan. A D gene is named only where the DNA matches it firmly. Clone size, where shown, is once, few, many, or a class for clones that have expanded.

D	J	size	V	CDR3	DNA
-	TRBJ2-1	many	TRBV13	CASSGRVGEQFF	TGTGCCAGCAGCGGCAGGGTGGGAGAGCAGTTCTTC
TRBD1	TRBJ1-2	-	TRBV10-3	CAISESSGGLGYTF	TGTGCCATCAGTGAGTCGTCAGGGGGGCTAGGCTACACCTTC
-	TRBJ1-1	-	TRBV13	CASSLGRRANTEAFF	TGTGCCAGCAGCTTAGGCCGCAGGGCGAACACTGAAGCTTTCTTT
-	TRBJ2-3	-	TRBV27	CASSSTTNSWADTQYF	TGTGCCAGCAGTTCGACTACCAACTCATGGGCAGATACGCAGTATTTT
TRBD1	TRBJ1-4	-	TRBV15	CATSRGQGPDNEKLFF	TGTGCCACCAGCAGAGGACAGGGCCCGGACAATGAAAAACTGTTTTTT
-	TRBJ1-1	-	TRBV7-9	CASSLDGAGAKNTEAFF	TGTGCCAGCAGCTTAGATGGTGCAGGGGCAAAGAACACTGAAGCTTTCTTT
TRBD1	TRBJ1-2	-	TRBV9	CASSLAGTGDTNYGYTF	TGTGCCAGCAGCTTAGCGGGGACAGGGGACACTAACTATGGCTACACCTTC
-	TRBJ2-3	-	TRBV7-8	CASSYQGYTDTQYF	TGTGCCAGCAGCTATCAGGGTTACACAGATACGCAGTATTTT
TRBD2	TRBJ2-5	-	TRBV5-6	CASSPGTSGGVGYF	TGTGCCAGCAGCCCCGGGACTAGCGGGGGGGTGGGATACTTC
-	TRBJ1-6	-	TRBV27	CASRSQDNSPLHF	TGTGCCAGCAGGAGTCAGGATAATTCACCCCTCCACTTT
-	TRBJ1-5	-	TRBV30	CAWSDRDTQPQHF	TGTGCCTGGAGTGATCGGGACACTCAGCCCCAGCATTTT
-	TRBJ2-3	-	TRBV7-2	CASTPLAGQDTQYF	TGTGCCAGCACCCCCTTGGCAGGGCAAGATACGCAGTATTTT
-	TRBJ1-6	few	TRBV4-3	CASSQESQATYSPLHF	TGCGCCAGCAGCCAAGAAAGCCAGGCAACTTATTCACCCCTCCACTTT
TRBD1	TRBJ1-2	few	TRBV10-2	CASSYGTGSGYTF	TGCGCCAGCAGCTACGGGACAGGTTCTGGCTACACCTTC
-	TRBJ1-4	-	TRBV7-2	CASSLGGGWGEKLFF	TGTGCCAGCAGCTTAGGTGGAGGTTGGGGTGAAAAACTGTTTTTT
-	TRBJ1-2	-	TRBV7-9	CASRSQGNYGYTF	TGTGCCAGCAGGTCACAGGGAAACTATGGCTACACCTTC
TRBD2	TRBJ2-3	-	TRBV5-1	CASSYNSGAADTQYF	TGCGCCAGCAGCTATAATAGCGGGGCGGCAGATACGCAGTATTTT
-	TRBJ2-1	-	TRBV21-1	CASRSCSGTGLHNEQFF	TGTGCCAGCAGGAGTTGCTCCGGGACAGGACTTCACAATGAGCAGTTCTTC
TRBD1	TRBJ1-6	-	TRBV7-2	CASSLGTADNSPLHF	TGTGCCAGCAGCCTTGGGACAGCTGATAATTCACCCCTCCACTTT
TRBD1	TRBJ1-2	-	TRBV12-5	CASGLVTGAIRDYGYTF	TGTGCTAGTGGTTTGGTTACAGGGGCAATTCGTGACTATGGCTACACCTTC
TRBD1	TRBJ1-2	-	TRBV19	CASSASSGGYGYTF	TGTGCCAGTAGTGCATCATCAGGGGGTTATGGCTACACCTTC
-	TRBJ1-6	-	TRBV7-2	CASSLWTSNSPLHF	TGTGCCAGCAGCCTCTGGACAAGCAATTCACCCCTCCACTTT